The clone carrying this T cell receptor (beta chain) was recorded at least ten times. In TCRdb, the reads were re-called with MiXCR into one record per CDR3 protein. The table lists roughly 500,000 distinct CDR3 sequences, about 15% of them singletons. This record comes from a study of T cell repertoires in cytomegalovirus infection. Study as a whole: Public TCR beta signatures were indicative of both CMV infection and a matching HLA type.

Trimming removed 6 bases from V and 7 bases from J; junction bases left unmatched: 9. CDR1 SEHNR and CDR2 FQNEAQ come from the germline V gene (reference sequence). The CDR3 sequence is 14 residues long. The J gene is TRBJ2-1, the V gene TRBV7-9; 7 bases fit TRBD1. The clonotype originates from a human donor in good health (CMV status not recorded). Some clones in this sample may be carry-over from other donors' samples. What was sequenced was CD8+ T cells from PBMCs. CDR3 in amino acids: CASSPRQGVNEQFF. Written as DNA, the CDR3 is TGTGCCAGCAGTCCCCGGCAGGGGGTAAATGAGCAGTTCTTC.